Following are 8 T cell receptor delta chains from one sample sequenced in a study of γδ T cells in repeated Plasmodium falciparum infection. TCRdb re-called the multiplex PCR reads through CATT. The repertoire consists of roughly 93,000 delta-chain clones, with around 1.4% occurring once and the leading ten covering more than 7.5%. Vgamma9/Vdelta2+ and Vdelta2-negative gammadelta T cells were flow-sorted from PBMC for bulk sequencing. The sequenced sample consisted of gamma-delta T cells from blood. The receptor source for this set is a pool of human donors (malaria-infected and uninfected, not separated).

Turning to this clone: A clone one base away is much larger, so this may be a read error. The rearrangement joins TRDV1 to TRDJ1; 9 bases align to TRDD2. Here the J gene came from matching the DNA to germline, since TCRdb omits it. V gave up 1 base and J gave up 2 bases; unmatched junction bases: 23. The germline V gene encodes CDR1 TSWWSYY and CDR2 QGS. This CDR3 spans 22 amino acids. CDR3 sequence: CALGEPMAFLHYTREGTDKLIF. The CDR3 DNA reads as TGTGCTCTTGGGGAACCGATGGCCTTCCTACACTACACCAGGGAAGGGACCGATAAACTCATCTTT.

On this clone: The translation of this DNA and the TCRdb protein of a much larger clone differ at residue 14, probably owing to a read error; the protein shown here is translated from the DNA. CDR3 sequence: CALGEFQLPTFYWWTTNDKLIF. DNA of the CDR3: TGTGCTCTTGGGGAATTTCAACTCCCGACATTTTACTGGTGGACCACGAACGATAAACTCATCTTT. The rearrangement uses TRDV1 and TRDJ1; D perhaps matches TRDD3 (5 bases). Germline CDR1 reads TSWWSYY; CDR2 reads QGS. CDR3 size: 22 residues. Trimming took off 2 bases at V and 4 bases at J, with 35 bases between the two ends.

This clone occurred many times. The rearrangement uses TRDV1 and TRDJ3; 11 bases match TRDD3. TCRdb leaves out the J gene; it was filled in here by matching the DNA to germline. Germline V gene sequence: CDR1 TSWWSYY, CDR2 QGS. V lost 2 bases and J lost 0; bases outside the gene matches: 9. The CDR3 loop spans 21 amino acids. The CDR3 nucleotides read TGTGCTCTTGGGGAAAATCCCTACTGGGGGATAAGCTCCTGGGACACCCGACAGATGTTTTTC. It codes for CALGENPYWGISSWDTRQMFF.

Ten or more counts support this clone. TCRdb pairs this DNA with a much larger clone's protein that differs at residue 9, likely a read error; the protein shown was translated from the DNA. The genes are TRDV2 and TRDJ3; 7 bases align to TRDD3. Since TCRdb gives no J gene, matching the DNA to germline was used here to assign it. The CDR3 is 17 amino acids. Germline CDR1 GEAIGNYY, CDR2 EKD. V lost 0 bases and J lost 2; bases outside the gene matches: 3. The CDR3 coding sequence is TGTGCCTGTGACACCGTGGGGGACCCCTGGGACACCCGACAGATGTTTTTC. Its protein product is CACDTVGDPWDTRQMFF.

With regard to this clone: This likely traces to a read error, being one base from a far larger clone. Within the sample, other DNA sequences also encode this same CDR3. CDR3 DNA sequence: TGTGCATTCACGGGCGGGACAATGAAGTACACCGACAAACTCATCTTT. It encodes CAFTGGTMKYTDKLIF. This chain joins TRDV3 and TRDJ1; D is unresolved. The J gene is absent in TCRdb and was assigned here via DNA matching to germline. The CDR3 has 16 residues. In germline, CDR1 is TVYSNPD, CDR2 GDNSRS (reference sequence).

The rearrangement uses TRDV1 and TRDJ1; 8 nucleotides match TRDD3. TCRdb leaves out the J gene; it was filled in here by matching the DNA to germline. The V gene's germline CDR1 is TSWWSYY and CDR2 QGS. The junction had 19 bases not matched to a gene; V was cut back by 1 base and J by 0 bases. The CDR3 spans 21 residues. The CDR3, as DNA: TGTGCTCTTGGGGAACAGTTGATGCCCCACTGGGGGTTAGTTTACACCGATAAACTCATCTTT. As protein: CALGEQLMPHWGLVYTDKLIF.

The sample holds a few counts of this clone. The protein TCRdb lists belongs to a much larger clone and differs from this DNA's translation at residue 12, which points to a read error; the protein shown is made from the DNA. V is TRDV1 and J is TRDJ1, with 8 bases fitting TRDD3. CDR1 and CDR2 from the germline V gene are TSWWSYY and QGS. The CDR3 loop spans 19 amino acids. Germline trimming cut 1 base from V and 2 bases from J; bases unmatched to any gene: 15. The CDR3 loop is CALGEHYVSGDNDTDKLIF. The CDR3 DNA follows: TGTGCTCTTGGGGAACATTACGTCTCGGGGGATAATGATACCGATAAACTCATCTTT.

This clone was counted a few times. This DNA translates differently at residue 6 from the TCRdb protein, which is that of a much larger clone; a read error is likely, and the protein shown is the DNA's own translation. This rearrangement joins TRDV1 to TRDJ1; 9 bases fit TRDD3. Per germline, CDR1 TSWWSYY and CDR2 QGS. The CDR3 sequence is 22 residues long. Trimming took 2 bases from V and 1 from J; bases not matched to a gene: 23. CDR3 coding DNA: TGTGCTCTTGGGGAAGTGGGGGCCCGTCACCATACTGGGGGAGCCCCCACCGATAAACTCATCTTT. This gives the protein CALGEVGARHHTGGAPTDKLIF.